One sample yielded the 27 T cell receptor beta chains listed below, sequenced in a study of early T cells in non-severe SARS-CoV-2 infection. TCRdb fed the 5' RACE reads into MiXCR, producing one record per CDR3 protein. The sample yields approximately 99,000 distinct CDR3 sequences, around 10% seen once. Sequenced: whole blood. The receptors originated from an adult who was a healthcare worker with PCR-confirmed SARS-CoV-2 infection or an uninfected control (not recorded which).

This clonotype was detected many times. The chain joins TRBV5-4 to TRBJ2-1; maybe TRBD2 (6 bases). Per germline, CDR1 SGHNT and CDR2 YYREEE (reference sequence). This CDR3 region has 15 residues. The V end lost 4 bases, the J end lost 5 bases, and 16 bases lay between the germline ends. CDR3 amino acids: CASSATGVPHNEQFF. The DNA of the CDR3 is TGTGCCAGCAGCGCAACGGGAGTCCCCCACAATGAGCAGTTCTTC.

The V call is TRBV5-1, the J call TRBJ1-2, with 8 bases fitting TRBD1. The V gene's germline CDR1 is SGHRS and CDR2 YFSETQ. This CDR3 region has 13 residues. The ends lost 4 bases at V and 6 bases at J; junction bases unmatched: 5. The CDR3 loop is CASSTGTGDGYTF. The CDR3 DNA follows: TGCGCCAGCAGCACAGGGACAGGTGATGGCTACACCTTC.

This clonotype came up many times. The V and J genes are TRBV30 and TRBJ1-2, with a tentative D call TRBD1 (5 bases). From germline, CDR1 is GTSNPN and CDR2 SVGIG (reference sequence). The CDR3 consists of 12 residues. Trimming left V 1 base short and J 8 bases short, with 11 bases between. In DNA, the CDR3 is TGTGCCTGGAGTGCCATGGGGGACGGCTACACCTTC. Translating gives CAWSAMGDGYTF. The whole variable domain, filled in from reference TRBV30 and TRBJ1-2, reads SQTIHQWPATLVQPVGSPLSLECTVEGTSNPNLYWYRQAAGRGLQLLFYSVGIGQISSEVPQNLSASRPQDRQFILSSKKLLLSDSGFYLCAWSAMGDGYTFGSGTRLTVV.

This clonotype was seen repeatedly, ten times or more. One end of the junction does not line up with germline, which may come from a read error. The chain recombines TRBV7-7 with TRBJ1-6; D unclear. Germline V CDR1 and CDR2: SSHAT, FNYEAQ (reference sequence). The CDR3 length is 13 residues. The CDR3 here is CASSPAENSPLHF. CDR3 DNA: TGTGCTAGCAGCCCTGCGGAGAATTCACCCCTCCACTTT.

This clonotype was counted at least ten times. The V gene is TRBV9, the J gene TRBJ2-1; unclear D gene. The V gene's germline CDR1 is SGDLS and CDR2 YYNGEE. Between the trimmed V and J ends, which lost 0 bases and 2 bases, there was a span of 15 bases. The CDR3 spans 17 residues. This CDR3 reads CASSVEFYSSTYNEQFF. The CDR3 coding sequence is TGTGCCAGCAGCGTAGAGTTCTACAGTTCAACCTACAATGAGCAGTTCTTC.

The sample holds a few counts of this clonotype. The rearrangement links TRBV14 to TRBJ2-2; D is unclear. Per germline, CDR1 SGHDN and CDR2 FVKESK. This CDR3 is 13 amino acids long. Deletions cut 2 bases from V and 4 bases from J, with 5 bases between. The CDR3: CASSQLFTGELFF. Written as DNA, the CDR3 is TGTGCCAGCAGCCAACTGTTCACCGGGGAGCTGTTTTTT.

The chain links TRBV4-1 to TRBJ2-1; TRBD1 or TRBD2 may be the D gene (5 bases each). V lost 0 bases and J lost 7, with 16 bases in between. The CDR3 is 16 residues long. The germline V gene has CDR1 MGHRA and CDR2 YSYEKL. The chain's CDR3 is CASSQDLRESHNEQFF. Written as DNA, the CDR3 is TGCGCCAGCAGCCAAGATCTCAGGGAGTCGCATAATGAGCAGTTCTTC.

This clonotype has ten or more counts. This chain joins TRBV5-1 and TRBJ2-1; D is unclear. Germline lookup yields CDR1 SGHRS and CDR2 YFSETQ. V lost 1 base, J lost 7 bases, and 3 bases lay in between. CDR3 length: 11 residues. CDR3 residues: CASSLLNEQFF. The CDR3 coding sequence is TGCGCCAGCAGCTTGCTGAATGAGCAGTTCTTC.

V gene TRBV5-4 combines with J gene TRBJ2-3; 9 positions agree with TRBD1. Germline CDR1 and CDR2: SGHNT and YYREEE (reference sequence). The CDR3 has 17 amino acids. The ends lost 1 base at V and 1 base at J; junction bases unmatched: 7. Written as DNA, the CDR3 is TGTGCCAGCAGCTTGTGGGGACAGGGCGGGGGCACAGATACGCAGTATTTT. The encoded protein is CASSLWGQGGGTDTQYF.

This clonotype has just a few counts. This chain uses TRBV24-1 with TRBJ2-7, with D perhaps matching TRBD2 (5 bases). Germline V gene lookup returns CDR1 KGHDR and CDR2 SFDVKD. Trimming took off 10 bases at V and 1 base at J, with 13 bases between the two ends. The CDR3 is 13 amino acids. CDR3 amino acids: CATQLTGSYEQYF. In DNA form, the CDR3 reads TGTGCCACTCAGTTGACGGGGTCCTACGAGCAGTACTTC.

This clonotype appeared a few times. J is TRBJ1-5 and V is TRBV28; the D gene is possibly TRBD1 (5 bases). V lost 5 bases to trimming and J lost 1 base, with 18 bases between them. This CDR3 is built from 17 residues. Germline CDR1 reads MDHEN; CDR2 reads SYDVKM. CDR3: CASSLTSVGGSNQPQHF. CDR3 sequence (DNA): TGTGCCAGCAGTCTAACCTCAGTGGGGGGGAGCAATCAGCCCCAGCATTTT.

This clonotype was seen repeatedly, ten times or more. This sequence joins TRBV10-3 and TRBJ2-2, with a possible D match to TRBD2 (5 bases). The CDR3 is 16 amino acids. Germline V gene lookup returns CDR1 ENHRY and CDR2 SYGVKD. V was pared by 3 bases and J by 4 bases, with 15 bases between. CDR3 residues: CAISDIEGVGTGELFF. CDR3 DNA sequence: TGTGCCATCAGTGATATAGAGGGAGTGGGCACCGGGGAGCTGTTTTTT.

This clonotype was seen more than once but under ten times. The CDR3 sequence is CASSEPGMNTEAFF. CDR3 DNA: TGTGCCAGCAGTGAACCGGGAATGAACACTGAAGCTTTCTTT. V is TRBV25-1 and J is TRBJ1-1; D unresolved. Germline loops: CDR1 MGHDK, CDR2 SYGVNS. This CDR3 spans 14 amino acids. Trimming took off 2 bases at V and 0 bases at J, with 7 bases between the two ends.

This clonotype came up many times. The gene calls are TRBV2 and TRBJ1-6; D is perhaps TRBD1 (5 bases). The germline gives CDR1 SNHLY, CDR2 FYNNEI. The CDR3 covers 16 residues. Trimming stripped 7 bases from V and 7 bases from J, with 20 bases between. CDR3 coding DNA: TGTGCCAGCACCAAGGATGAGGGATGGGGGAATTCACCCCTCCACTTT. Protein product: CASTKDEGWGNSPLHF.

CDR3 in amino acids: CASKPTGPVVDTQYF. Written as DNA, the CDR3 is TGTGCCAGCAAACCGACAGGACCGGTAGTAGATACGCAGTATTTT. The V call is TRBV2, the J call TRBJ2-3; perhaps TRBD1 as D (6 bases). The length of the CDR3 is 15 residues. V lost 7 bases to trimming and J lost 5 bases, with 19 bases between them. Germline V lookup: CDR1 SNHLY, CDR2 FYNNEI.

J is TRBJ2-7 and V is TRBV11-1, with D uncertain. Germline CDR1 reads SGHAT; CDR2 reads FQDESV (reference sequence). The CDR3 is made up of 14 amino acids. Trimming removed 4 bases at V and 3 bases at J, with 13 bases between. For the CDR3, the DNA is TGTGCCAGCAGCTCGGACCGTGGGATCTACGAGCAGTACTTC. It is translated as CASSSDRGIYEQYF.

In its sample, this clonotype was seen many times. V is TRBV5-5 and J is TRBJ1-1, with unresolved D. The V end lost 4 bases, the J end lost 6 bases, and 16 bases lay between the germline ends. Germline-derived CDR1 and CDR2 are SGHKS and YYEKEE (reference sequence). This CDR3 comprises 14 residues. The chain's CDR3 is CASSTPPPASEAFF. For the CDR3, the DNA is TGTGCCAGCAGCACCCCCCCCCCAGCCTCTGAAGCTTTCTTT.

The rearrangement joins TRBV28 to TRBJ2-2; weak D call: TRBD1 (6 bases). CDR1 and CDR2 from the germline V gene are MDHEN and SYDVKM. V lost 3 bases and J 6 bases, leaving 14 bases between the germline ends. This CDR3 comprises 15 residues. CDR3 DNA: TGTGCCAGCAGTTTTACAGGGATAATGGCCGGGGAGCTGTTTTTT. Protein sequence: CASSFTGIMAGELFF.

Many counts were recorded for this clonotype. This rearrangement joins TRBV29-1 to TRBJ2-5; TRBD1 or TRBD2 may be the D gene (5 bases each). The CDR3 contains 16 residues. V shed 3 bases and J shed 9 bases, with 26 bases lying between them. Germline V lookup: CDR1 SQVTM, CDR2 ANQGSEA. The CDR3 is CSVDSAGDAALGAQYF. CDR3 in DNA: TGCAGCGTTGACTCGGCCGGGGACGCCGCCTTAGGGGCCCAGTACTTC.

This clonotype was seen ten or more times. The genes are TRBV7-3 and TRBJ2-1, with 10 bases identical to TRBD1. After removal of 5 bases from V and 8 bases from J, the junction contained 9 bases not matched to a gene. This CDR3 comprises 15 residues. Germline CDR1 SGHTA, CDR2 FQGTGA. CDR3 loop: CASSPRDRGLHEQFF. The CDR3 DNA sequence: TGTGCCAGCAGCCCCAGGGACAGGGGTTTGCATGAGCAGTTCTTC.

This clonotype was seen a few times. The chain uses TRBV12-3 or TRBV12-4 and TRBJ1-1; D is unclear. With 4 bases removed from V and 0 bases from J, the gap between germline ends came to 15 bases. This CDR3 spans 16 amino acids. DNA of the CDR3: TGTGCCAGCAGTTCCCCCGGGATTTCCATGAACACTGAAGCTTTCTTT. Protein: CASSSPGISMNTEAFF.

The chain is built from TRBV12-3 or TRBV12-4 and TRBJ1-1; the D is unclear. V was shortened by 7 bases and J by 0 bases, with 9 bases between the two germline ends. The CDR3 loop spans 13 amino acids. The CDR3 coding sequence is TGTGCCAGCAAATTTAATATGAACACTGAAGCTTTCTTT. Translated, it gives CASKFNMNTEAFF.

This clonotype showed up just a few times. The chain couples TRBV3-1 to TRBJ2-7; 12 bases map to TRBD2. This CDR3 contains 15 residues. Germline V gene data show CDR1 as LGHDT and CDR2 as YNNKEL (reference sequence). V gave up 4 bases and J gave up 6 bases; unmatched junction bases: 7. The CDR3: CASSPLAGGPGEQYF. As DNA, the CDR3 is TGTGCCAGCAGCCCTCTAGCGGGAGGGCCGGGCGAGCAGTACTTC.

This clonotype was seen a few times. The chain is built from TRBV10-2 and TRBJ2-3, with D possibly being TRBD2 (5 bases). The V gene lost 6 bases and the J gene lost 2 bases, with 15 bases spanning the gap. The CDR3 sequence is 15 residues long. Germline V lookup: CDR1 WSHSY, CDR2 SAAADI. CDR3 nucleotides: TGCGCCAGCAGAAATCTCCCGACTACCACAGATACGCAGTATTTT. Protein sequence: CASRNLPTTTDTQYF.

This clonotype was observed a few times. The chain links TRBV28 to TRBJ1-6; D may be TRBD1 (5 bases). Trimming cost V 5 bases and J 9 bases, with 11 bases left between them. CDR1 is MDHEN and CDR2 is SYDVKM in the germline V gene. The CDR3 loop spans 13 amino acids. CDR3 protein: CASSPGRGSPLHF. The DNA for the CDR3 is TGTGCCAGCAGTCCAGGGCGAGGTTCACCCCTCCACTTT.

The V call is TRBV11-3, the J call TRBJ2-7, with 15 positions matching TRBD2. J was trimmed by 6 bases and V by 0 bases; bases with no gene match: 6. The CDR3 sequence is 17 residues long. The V gene's germline CDR1 is SGHNT and CDR2 YENEEA. The CDR3 reads CASSLDGTSGRTSEQYF. DNA of the CDR3: TGTGCCAGCAGCTTAGACGGGACTAGCGGGAGGACATCCGAGCAGTACTTC.

The V and J genes are TRBV14 and TRBJ1-2, with D unresolved. Germline lookup yields CDR1 SGHDN and CDR2 FVKESK. V gave up 4 bases and J gave up 3 bases, with 9 bases separating them. This CDR3 has 13 residues. CDR3 DNA: TGTGCCAGCAGCCCGGGCATGTACTATGGCTACACCTTC. Protein sequence: CASSPGMYYGYTF.